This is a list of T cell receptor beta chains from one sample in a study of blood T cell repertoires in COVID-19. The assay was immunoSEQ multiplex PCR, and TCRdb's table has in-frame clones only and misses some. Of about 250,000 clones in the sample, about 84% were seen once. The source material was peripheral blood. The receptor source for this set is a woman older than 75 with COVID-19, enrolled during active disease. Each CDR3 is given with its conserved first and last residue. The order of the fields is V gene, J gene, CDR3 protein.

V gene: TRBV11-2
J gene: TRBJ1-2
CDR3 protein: CASSPPGGQVYGYTF

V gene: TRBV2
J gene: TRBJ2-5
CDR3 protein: CAGSRGQGAETQYF

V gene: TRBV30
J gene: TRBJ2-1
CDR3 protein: CAWRAGSYNEQFF

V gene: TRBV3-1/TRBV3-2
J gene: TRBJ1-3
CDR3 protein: CASSARDRGNTIYF

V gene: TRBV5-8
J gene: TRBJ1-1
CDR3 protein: CASSLSLTEAFF

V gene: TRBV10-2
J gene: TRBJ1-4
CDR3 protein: CASIGQGNEKLFF

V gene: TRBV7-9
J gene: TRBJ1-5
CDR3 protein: CASSLRGSDSNQPQHF

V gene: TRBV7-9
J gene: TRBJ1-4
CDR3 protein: CASSSQGPYGKLFF

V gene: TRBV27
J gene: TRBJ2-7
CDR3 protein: CASSRQGEKSYEQYF

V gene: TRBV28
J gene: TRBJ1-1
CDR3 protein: CASSLSTFNTEAFF

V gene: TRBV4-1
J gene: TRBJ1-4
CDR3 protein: CASSLMGQGTNEKLFF

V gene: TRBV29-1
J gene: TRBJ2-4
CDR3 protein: CSGGDKNIQYF

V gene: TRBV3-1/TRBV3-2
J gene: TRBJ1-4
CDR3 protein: CASSQDCQASNEKLFF

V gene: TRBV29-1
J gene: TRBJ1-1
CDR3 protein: CSVTGDHTEAFF

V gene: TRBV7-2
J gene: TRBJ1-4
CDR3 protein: CASSLAFGEKLFF

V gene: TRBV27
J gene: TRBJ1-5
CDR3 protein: CASSPWTGGGNQPQHF

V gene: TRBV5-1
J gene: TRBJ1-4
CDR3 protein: CASSSRTGGGEKLFF

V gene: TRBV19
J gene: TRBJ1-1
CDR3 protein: CASSIVGTGNTEAFF

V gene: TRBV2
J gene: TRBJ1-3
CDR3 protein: CASGQGLAGNTIYF

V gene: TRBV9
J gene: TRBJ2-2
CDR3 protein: CASSAGTSWNTGELFF

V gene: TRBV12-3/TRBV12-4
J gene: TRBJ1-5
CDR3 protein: CASRLGGQPQHF

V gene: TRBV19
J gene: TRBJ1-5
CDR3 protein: CASSIGVEGQPQHF

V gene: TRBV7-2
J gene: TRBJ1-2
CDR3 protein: CASSLGTGVYGYTF

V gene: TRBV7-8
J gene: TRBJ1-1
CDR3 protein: CASSLGRTGPNTEAFF

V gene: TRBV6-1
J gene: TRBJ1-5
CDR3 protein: CASSEEQGQPQHF

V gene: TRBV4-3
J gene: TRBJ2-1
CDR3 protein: CASSPTLLGSYNEQFF

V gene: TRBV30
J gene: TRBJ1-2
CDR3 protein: CAWSAGGSYGYTF

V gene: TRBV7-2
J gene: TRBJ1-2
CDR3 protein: CASSPPLGAQGYTF

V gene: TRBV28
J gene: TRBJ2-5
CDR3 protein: CASSPGIAGQETQYF

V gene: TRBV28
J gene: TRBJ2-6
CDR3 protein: CASNPGPSGANVLTF

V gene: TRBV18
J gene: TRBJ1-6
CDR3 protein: CASSPQRQGDNSPLHF

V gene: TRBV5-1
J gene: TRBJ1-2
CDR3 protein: CASSLGQGFEGYTF

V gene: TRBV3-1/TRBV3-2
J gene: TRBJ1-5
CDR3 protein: CASSQDGRGNQPQHF

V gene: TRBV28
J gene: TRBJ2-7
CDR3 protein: CASSSPGRSYEQYF

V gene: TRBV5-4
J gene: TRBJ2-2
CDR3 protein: CASSLDSASGEAGELFF

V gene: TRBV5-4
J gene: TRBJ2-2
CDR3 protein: CASSLGTSGGRTGELFF

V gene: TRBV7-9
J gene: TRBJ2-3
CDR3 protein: CASSSSERASDTQYF

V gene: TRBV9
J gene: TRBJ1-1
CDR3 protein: CASSVALGPEAFF

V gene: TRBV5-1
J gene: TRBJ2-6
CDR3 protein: CASSWGTGIASSGANVLTF

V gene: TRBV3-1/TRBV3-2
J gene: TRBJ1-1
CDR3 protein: CASSQDQRVNTEAFF

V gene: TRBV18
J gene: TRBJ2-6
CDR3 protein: CASSQDSSGANVLTF

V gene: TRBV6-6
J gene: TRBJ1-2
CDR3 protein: CASSPRSPTGGGNYGYTF

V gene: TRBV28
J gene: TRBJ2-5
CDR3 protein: CASSHSYQETQYF

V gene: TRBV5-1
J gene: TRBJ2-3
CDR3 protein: CASSLTQGSHTQYF

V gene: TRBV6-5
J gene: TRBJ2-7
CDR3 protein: CASSYGRFYEQYF

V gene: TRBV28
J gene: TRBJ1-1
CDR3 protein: CATSGNTEAFF